Following are 30 T cell receptor beta chains from one sample sequenced in a study of blood T cells in healthy people across ages. Combining a sample-barcoded 5' primer with a J-beta primer mix, a second PCR ran for roughly 7 to 12 cycles. One entry per CDR3 protein, called by TCRdb with MiXCR from the 5' RACE reads. The table has roughly 930,000 distinct CDR3 sequences, roughly 50% seen once. Sequencing used blood. These receptors were collected from a young man in good health.

This clonotype has only a few counts. The V gene is TRBV10-3, the J gene TRBJ1-2; D remains unclear. With 6 bases removed from V and 4 bases from J, the gap between germline ends came to 18 bases. Germline V gives CDR1 ENHRY, CDR2 SYGVKD. This CDR3 contains 15 residues. CDR3: CAIRRDAGGSYGYTF. CDR3 DNA: TGTGCCATCAGAAGAGACGCCGGTGGGAGCTATGGCTACACCTTC.

J is TRBJ2-7 and V is TRBV10-3, with 9 bases aligning to TRBD1. J gave up 1 base and V 3 bases, and 10 bases lay outside the gene matches. CDR3 length: 17 residues. Per the germline V gene, CDR1 is ENHRY and CDR2 is SYGVKD. In nucleotides, the CDR3 is TGTGCCATCAGTGATTTTGGGACAGGGCAAACTTCCTACGAGCAGTACTTC. This sequence encodes CAISDFGTGQTSYEQYF.

CDR3 nucleotides: TGCGCCAGCAGCGAACAGGGTTACTACAATGAGCAGTTCTTC. Encoded protein: CASSEQGYYNEQFF. The chain recombines TRBV5-1 with TRBJ2-1; tentative D call: TRBD1 (6 bases). V was pared by 4 bases and J by 3 bases, with 11 bases between. Germline loops: CDR1 SGHRS, CDR2 YFSETQ. The CDR3 is made up of 14 amino acids.

This clonotype was detected only a few times. The gene calls are TRBV2 and TRBJ2-7; 15 bases line up with TRBD2. Losses at the gene ends were 7 bases for V and 2 bases for J; bases not matched to a gene: 6. Germline V lookup: CDR1 SNHLY, CDR2 FYNNEI. The CDR3 has 16 residues. This chain's CDR3 is CASTGTSGGFAYEQYF. CDR3 nucleotides: TGTGCCAGCACCGGGACTAGCGGGGGGTTCGCCTACGAGCAGTACTTC.

CDR3 bases: TGTGCCAGCAGCGATGCACGGGGGTTGGGTGATACGCAGTATTTT. Its translation: CASSDARGLGDTQYF. This chain uses TRBV9 with TRBJ2-3; a possible D gene is TRBD2 (6 bases). CDR1 is SGDLS, CDR2 YYNGEE, per germline. The CDR3 is 15 amino acids. Trimming took 3 bases from V and 6 from J, leaving 17 bases between them. The variable domain in full, with the rest retrieved from reference TRBV9 and TRBJ2-3, is DSGVTQTPKHLITATGQRVTLRCSPRSGDLSVYWYQQSLDQGLQFLIQYYNGEERAKGNILERFSAQQFPDLHSELNLSSLELGDSALYFCASSDARGLGDTQYFGPGTRLTVL.

This chain connects TRBV7-8 to TRBJ2-1; D might be TRBD1 (6 bases). CDR1 is SGHVS and CDR2 is FQNEAQ in the germline V gene. This CDR3 region has 16 residues. V was cut by 5 bases and J by 1 base, with 15 bases left in between. In DNA form, the CDR3 reads TGTGCCAGCAGCCACCTAGGGGGAAGATCCTACAATGAGCAGTTCTTC. Its protein product is CASSHLGGRSYNEQFF.

CDR3 amino acids: CASSLFDRISQETQYF. CDR3 DNA: TGTGCCAGCAGCCTCTTCGACAGGATCTCTCAAGAGACCCAGTACTTC. The V gene is TRBV3-1, the J gene TRBJ2-5; perhaps TRBD1 as D (6 bases). Deletions cut 4 bases from V and 2 bases from J, with 17 bases between. The CDR3 extends over 16 amino acids. The germline V gene encodes CDR1 LGHDT and CDR2 YNNKEL (reference sequence).

The chain joins TRBV5-1 to TRBJ1-2; 8 nucleotides align to TRBD1. After removal of 4 bases from V and 4 bases from J, the junction contained 9 bases not matched to a gene. This CDR3 contains 15 residues. Per the germline V gene, CDR1 is SGHRS and CDR2 is YFSETQ. In DNA, the CDR3 is TGCGCCAGCAGCCCGGACAGGGCACCGTCCTATGGCTACACCTTC. Translation: CASSPDRAPSYGYTF.

The CDR3 loop is CASSQPSASGVSYEQYF. CDR3 sequence (DNA): TGTGCCAGCAGCCAACCCTCCGCTAGCGGGGTTAGCTACGAGCAGTACTTC. This sequence joins TRBV4-2 and TRBJ2-7; 9 bases match TRBD2. Trimming cost V 2 bases and J 3 bases; bases outside gene matches: 11. CDR1 LGHNA and CDR2 YNFKEQ come from the germline V gene. This CDR3 has 17 amino acids.

CDR3 region: CASTVQGIGTDTQYF. In DNA form, the CDR3 reads TGTGCCAGCACCGTACAGGGAATAGGCACAGATACGCAGTATTTT. J is TRBJ2-3 and V is TRBV6-6, with a possible D match to TRBD1 (6 bases). Looked up from germline, CDR1 is MNHNY and CDR2 is SVGAGI (reference sequence). Trimming pared 7 bases from V and 1 base from J, leaving 15 bases between. The CDR3 extends over 15 amino acids.

About this clonotype itself: The junction departs from the called germline gene at one end, perhaps through a read error. V and J are TRBV11-2 and TRBJ2-6; possible D gene TRBD2, 6 bases. Germline lookup yields CDR1 SGHAT and CDR2 FQNNGV. The CDR3 runs to 19 residues. The CDR3 nucleotides read TGTGCCAGCAGAGACCCCGGGACTGGACTTTTTTCTGGGGCCAACGTCCCGACTTTC. Translation: CASRDPGTGLFSGANVPTF.

This rearrangement joins TRBV7-6 to TRBJ2-3; a possible D gene is TRBD1 (6 bases). In germline, CDR1 is SGHVS, CDR2 FNYEAQ. The CDR3 sequence is 15 residues long. V lost 2 bases to trimming and J lost 4 bases, with 13 bases between them. The CDR3 DNA reads as TGTGCCAGCAGCTTAACGCAGGGGCGCCCAGATACGCAGTATTTT. Translation: CASSLTQGRPDTQYF.

This clonotype came up many times. This chain's CDR3 is CSAITSGGYNEQFF. CDR3 DNA: TGCAGCGCTATAACTAGCGGGGGATACAATGAGCAGTTCTTC. V usage is TRBV29-1 and J usage is TRBJ2-1; 11 bases match TRBD2. The germline gives CDR1 SQVTM, CDR2 ANQGSEA. The CDR3 is 14 residues long. V trimming: 7 bases; J trimming: 4 bases; junction bases outside the gene matches: 6.

V and J are TRBV20-1 and TRBJ2-3; 12 bases line up with TRBD2. The germline V gene encodes CDR1 DFQATT and CDR2 SNEGSKA (reference sequence). V dropped 5 bases and J dropped 3; count of bases not matched to a gene: 9. The CDR3 is made up of 16 amino acids. The CDR3 loop reads CSAGPILAGGTDTQYF. CDR3 coding DNA: TGCAGTGCTGGGCCCATCCTAGCGGGGGGGACAGATACGCAGTATTTT.

The chain couples TRBV4-3 to TRBJ2-3; 7 nucleotides match TRBD1. V gave up 1 base and J gave up 4 bases; unmatched junction bases: 8. Germline values: CDR1 LGHNA, CDR2 YSLEER. The CDR3 totals 16 residues. CDR3 DNA sequence: TGCGCCAGCAGCCAAGGCCGGGCTAGGGGGCCAGATACGCAGTATTTT. This translates into CASSQGRARGPDTQYF.

The V and J genes are TRBV2 and TRBJ2-1, with D unclear. The CDR3 has 16 residues. V lost 0 bases, J lost 0 bases, and 9 bases lay in between. Germline lookup yields CDR1 SNHLY and CDR2 FYNNEI. The CDR3: CASSEANGRSYNEQFF. The CDR3 DNA reads as TGTGCCAGCAGTGAAGCGAACGGGCGCTCCTACAATGAGCAGTTCTTC.

The rearrangement joins TRBV6-4 to TRBJ1-1; D not resolved. CDR1 is MRHNA, CDR2 SNTAGT, per germline. Trimming took 2 bases from V and 1 from J, leaving 8 bases between them. The CDR3 length is 14 residues. The CDR3 bases are TGTGCCAGCAGTGACACTTCGGAGAACACTGAAGCTTTCTTT. Translated: CASSDTSENTEAFF.

This rearrangement joins TRBV6-5 to TRBJ2-1; 10 nucleotides line up with TRBD2. The J segment lost 4 bases and the V segment lost 5 bases, leaving 11 bases of the junction unmatched. The V gene's germline CDR1 is MNHEY and CDR2 SVGAGI. The CDR3 extends over 17 amino acids. CDR3 nucleotides: TGTGCCAGCAGTGTTTCGCCGGGACTAGCGCTTTACAATGAGCAGTTCTTC. Amino acid sequence: CASSVSPGLALYNEQFF.

The genes are TRBV25-1 and TRBJ2-5; 7 bases align to TRBD1. The CDR3 runs to 15 residues. The germline V gene encodes CDR1 MGHDK and CDR2 SYGVNS. V shed 5 bases, J shed 1 base, and the junction held 7 bases outside the gene matches. The CDR3 DNA follows: TGTGCCAGCAGTTACGGCCGACAGGGCCAAGAGACCCAGTACTTC. Protein: CASSYGRQGQETQYF.

This sequence joins TRBV2 and TRBJ2-3; D remains unclear. The V gene's germline CDR1 is SNHLY and CDR2 FYNNEI. The CDR3 sequence is 12 residues long. V lost 10 bases to trimming and J lost 4 bases, with 12 bases between them. CDR3 coding DNA: TGTGCCATCCCATTGGCGGCAGATACGCAGTATTTT. Its translation: CAIPLAADTQYF.

The chain is built from TRBV7-3 and TRBJ2-5, with a tentative D call TRBD2 (6 bases). The CDR3 contains 15 residues. V was cut by 4 bases and J by 11 bases, with 23 bases left in between. CDR1 SGHTA and CDR2 FQGTGA come from the germline V gene. CDR3 residues: CASSSEGQGYNEQYF. DNA of the CDR3: TGTGCCAGCAGCTCGGAGGGGCAGGGCTACAATGAGCAGTACTTC.

J is TRBJ2-4 and V is TRBV20-1; TRBD2 is a possible D gene (5 bases). TRBJ2-7 explains the end of the DNA better; the J call may be wrong. CDR1 and CDR2 from the germline V gene are DFQATT and SNEGSKA (reference sequence). The CDR3 contains 13 residues. The CDR3 region is CSVFHPGSDEQYF. The CDR3 region has the DNA TGCAGTGTCTTCCATCCGGGGTCTGACGAGCAGTACTTC.

This clonotype was observed a few times. This chain connects TRBV24-1 to TRBJ1-2, with D possibly TRBD1 on 6 matching bases. The germline V gene encodes CDR1 KGHDR and CDR2 SFDVKD. This CDR3 has 15 amino acids. Between the trimmed V and J ends, which lost 4 bases and 3 bases, there was a span of 14 bases. As DNA, the CDR3 is TGTGCCACCAGTGACCCACAGGGACGCGACTATGGCTACACCTTC. Protein: CATSDPQGRDYGYTF.

The chain has TRBV25-1 and TRBJ1-4; 10 bases map to TRBD1. The CDR3 runs 18 residues. The germline CDR1 and CDR2 sequences are MGHDK and SYGVNS. V lost 3 bases to trimming and J lost 8 bases; unmatched junction nucleotides: 15. This CDR3 reads CASSDTPGQGRVSEKLFF. The DNA of the CDR3 is TGTGCCAGCAGTGATACCCCGGGACAGGGGAGAGTAAGCGAAAAACTGTTTTTT.

The CDR3 protein is CASSQHGTPSTDTQYF. The CDR3 DNA follows: TGCGCCAGCAGCCAACACGGGACACCTAGCACAGATACGCAGTATTTT. V usage is TRBV5-1 and J usage is TRBJ2-3; tentatively, D is TRBD1 (6 bases). There are 16 residues in the CDR3. Between the trimmed V and J ends, which lost 4 bases and 0 bases, there was a span of 15 bases. CDR1 and CDR2 (germline): SGHRS, YFSETQ.

This chain connects TRBV28 to TRBJ2-5; tentatively, D is TRBD2 (6 bases). The CDR3 has 16 amino acids. V gave up 5 bases and J gave up 4 bases, with 20 bases separating them. Germline CDR1 reads MDHEN; CDR2 reads SYDVKM. CDR3 coding DNA: TGTGCCAGCAGTAACCTCGGGACTCCGGAGAGAGAGACCCAGTACTTC. It translates to CASSNLGTPERETQYF.

In its sample, this clonotype was seen a few times. This chain links TRBV7-8 with TRBJ1-2, with D unclear. The CDR3 contains 14 residues. The germline V and J ends were trimmed by 1 base and 7 bases, with 13 bases remaining between them. The germline gives CDR1 SGHVS, CDR2 FQNEAQ. DNA for the CDR3: TGTGCCAGCAGCTTAGGGACGGACTTTGCTGGCTACACCTTC. Amino acids: CASSLGTDFAGYTF. The entire variable domain, with the rest obtained from reference TRBV7-8 and TRBJ1-2, is as follows: GAGVSQSPRYKVAKRGQDVALRCDPISGHVSLFWYQQALGQGPEFLTYFQNEAQLDKSGLPSDRFFAERPEGSVSTLKIQRTQQEDSAVYLCASSLGTDFAGYTFGSGTRLTVV.

In its sample, this clonotype was seen a few times. The chain joins TRBV24-1 to TRBJ1-3; 9 nucleotides line up with TRBD1. V shed 3 bases and J 2 bases; nucleotides not matched to a gene: 4. The CDR3 totals 16 residues. CDR1 is KGHDR, CDR2 SFDVKD, per germline. This chain's CDR3 is CATSDTGQGAGNTIYF. The CDR3, as DNA: TGTGCCACCAGTGATACGGGACAGGGCGCTGGAAACACCATATATTTT.

Concerning this clonotype: Germline and junction disagree at one end, which may indicate a read error. The chain carries TRBV5-1 and TRBJ1-2; 9 bases are shared with TRBD1. The CDR3 contains 15 residues. The germline gives CDR1 SGHRS, CDR2 YFSETQ. CDR3 coding DNA: TGCGCCAGTAGCTTAGCTACAGGGGGCTCTAGTGACTACACCTTC. Translated, it gives CASSLATGGSSDYTF.

The genes are TRBV5-1 and TRBJ2-7; D is unresolved. From germline, CDR1 is SGHRS and CDR2 YFSETQ. This CDR3 comprises 13 residues. V was shortened by 4 bases and J by 4 bases, with 12 bases between the two germline ends. In DNA form, the CDR3 reads TGCGCCAGCAGCGTGGAACGTGTTTACGAGCAGTACTTC. It yields the protein CASSVERVYEQYF.